These 15 T cell receptor beta chains were sequenced from one sample in a study of siplizumab effects on memory and regulatory T cells. Using immunoSEQ multiplex PCR, the repertoire was profiled, and TCRdb retains in-frame clones only, with some absent. The data contain 110,000 or so clones, approximately 92% of them singletons. The specimen was non-Treg CD4+ T cells sorted from blood. These receptors were taken from a human donor in good health.

The chain carries TRBV2 and TRBJ1-1; D not resolved. V gave up 5 bases and J gave up 9 bases, with 13 bases separating them. Germline V CDR1 and CDR2: SNHLY, FYNNEI. The CDR3 has 12 residues. The CDR3: CASSYASSKAFF. CDR3 nucleotides: TGTGCCAGCAGTTATGCATCTTCGAAAGCTTTCTTT.

The CDR3 bases are TGTGCCAGCAGCTTAGCGCCGACAGTATCTGGGGCCAACGTCCTGACTTTC. Encoded protein: CASSLAPTVSGANVLTF. V and J are TRBV7-6 and TRBJ2-6, with a possible D match to TRBD1 (5 bases). Germline CDR1 reads SGHVS; CDR2 reads FNYEAQ. Trimming took off 0 bases at V and 1 base at J, with 10 bases between the two ends. This CDR3 spans 17 amino acids.

The V and J genes are TRBV28 and TRBJ1-4; no firm D call. There are 15 residues in the CDR3. Trimming removed 6 bases at V and 3 bases at J, with 14 bases between. CDR1 and CDR2 (germline): MDHEN, SYDVKM. The CDR3 DNA is TGTGCCAGCAGCGGACGCGCGAGGGCTAATGAAAAACTGTTTTTT. Amino acids: CASSGRARANEKLFF.

This chain joins TRBV10-3 and TRBJ1-2; 9 bases align to TRBD1. Germline lookup yields CDR1 ENHRY and CDR2 SYGVKD. The CDR3 sequence is 13 residues long. J gave up 4 bases and V 6 bases, and 3 bases lay outside the gene matches. CDR3 in amino acids: CAISQDRGYGYTF. In nucleotides, the CDR3 is TGTGCCATCAGCCAGGACAGGGGCTATGGCTACACCTTC.

This rearrangement joins TRBV7-3 to TRBJ2-4; D unresolved. Per germline, CDR1 SGHTA and CDR2 FQGTGA. The CDR3 runs 14 residues. V was shortened by 3 bases and J by 6 bases, with 12 bases between the two germline ends. Here the CDR3 reads CASSFSGLGNIQYF. CDR3 nucleotide sequence: TGTGCCAGCAGCTTTAGTGGTTTGGGAAACATTCAGTACTTC. Based on the CDR3 plus reference TRBV7-3 and TRBJ2-4, the full variable domain is GAGVSQTPSNKVTEKGKYVELRCDPISGHTALYWYRQSLGQGPEFLIYFQGTGAADDSGLPNDRFFAVRPEGSVSTLKIQRTERGDSAVYLCASSFSGLGNIQYFGAGTRLSVL.

The chain has TRBV7-2 and TRBJ2-1, with a weak D call TRBD2 (6 bases). V was pared by 4 bases and J by 0 bases, with 13 bases between. CDR1 is SGHTA, CDR2 FQGNSA, per germline. The CDR3 sequence is 16 residues long. CDR3 nucleotides: TGTGCCAGCAGCTCGGTAGCGGCTCCCTCCTACAATGAGCAGTTCTTC. Translated: CASSSVAAPSYNEQFF.

This clone was found once. The J gene is TRBJ2-3, the V gene TRBV5-4; 7 bases fit TRBD2. The CDR3 is 17 residues long. Germline trimming cut 1 base from V and 2 bases from J; bases unmatched to any gene: 10. The germline gives CDR1 SGHNT, CDR2 YYREEE (reference sequence). This chain's CDR3 is CASSLRAGGLTTDTQYF. The DNA for the CDR3 is TGTGCCAGCAGCTTGCGGGCCGGGGGACTAACCACAGATACGCAGTATTTT.

The chain has TRBV6-6 and TRBJ2-1, with D perhaps TRBD1 (6 bases). The V end lost 5 bases, the J end lost 7 bases, and 15 bases lay between the germline ends. CDR1 MNHNY and CDR2 SVGAGI come from the germline V gene (reference sequence). This CDR3 spans 14 amino acids. CDR3 loop: CASSLPGTKNEQFF. The DNA for the CDR3 is TGTGCCAGCAGTCTCCCCGGGACAAAGAATGAGCAGTTCTTC.

The chain carries TRBV7-8 and TRBJ2-2; no firm D call. There are 12 residues in the CDR3. The V and J ends lost 2 bases and 6 bases respectively, with 4 bases between them. Germline V gene sequence: CDR1 SGHVS, CDR2 FQNEAQ. The CDR3 reads CASSLYPGELFF. In nucleotides, the CDR3 is TGTGCCAGCAGCTTATACCCCGGGGAGCTGTTTTTT.

J is TRBJ1-4 and V is TRBV19, with D unresolved. Trimming removed 5 bases at V and 3 bases at J, with 13 bases between. CDR3 size: 15 residues. From germline, CDR1 is LNHDA and CDR2 SQIVND (reference sequence). CDR3: CASSDSSEANEKLFF. As DNA, the CDR3 is TGTGCCAGTAGTGACTCCTCAGAGGCTAATGAAAAACTGTTTTTT. Based on the CDR3 plus reference TRBV19 and TRBJ1-4, the full variable domain is DGGITQSPKYLFRKEGQNVTLSCEQNLNHDAMYWYRQDPGQGLRLIYYSQIVNDFQKGDIAEGYSVSREKKESFPLTVTSAQKNPTAFYLCASSDSSEANEKLFFGSGTQLSVL.

The chain uses TRBV27 and TRBJ1-5, with TRBD1 as a possible D gene (6 bases). CDR1 and CDR2 (germline): MNHEY, SMNVEV (reference sequence). The V end lost 6 bases, the J end lost 9 bases, and 12 bases lay between the germline ends. CDR3 length equals 12 residues. The CDR3 loop reads CASSPSGAPQHF. In DNA form, the CDR3 reads TGTGCCAGCAGCCCATCAGGGGCGCCCCAGCATTTT.

The chain joins TRBV2 to TRBJ1-2; 11 positions agree with TRBD1. The germline gives CDR1 SNHLY, CDR2 FYNNEI. J was trimmed by 4 bases and V by 5 bases; bases with no gene match: 3. The CDR3 is 14 residues long. The CDR3 nucleotides are TGTGCCAGCAGTAGGACAGGGGGCATCTATGGCTACACCTTC. Its protein is CASSRTGGIYGYTF.

This clone was counted only a few times. As DNA, the CDR3 is TGTGCCAGCAGCTTGGATAGCGGGGGGACCACAGATACGCAGTATTTT. Translated: CASSLDSGGTTDTQYF. The V gene is TRBV5-4, the J gene TRBJ2-3, with TRBD2 matching 10 bases. V dropped 0 bases and J dropped 2; count of bases not matched to a gene: 3. Per germline, CDR1 SGHNT and CDR2 YYREEE (reference sequence). This CDR3 is built from 16 residues.

V is TRBV7-3 and J is TRBJ1-1; TRBD1 agrees at 8 bases. V trimming: 4 bases; J trimming: 4 bases; junction bases outside the gene matches: 5. The CDR3 is 14 residues long. Per the germline V gene, CDR1 is SGHTA and CDR2 is FQGTGA. The CDR3 nucleotides read TGTGCCAGCAGCTCTCAGGGGGCTGGCACTGAAGCTTTCTTT. As protein: CASSSQGAGTEAFF.

V is TRBV20-1 and J is TRBJ2-5, with unresolved D. The germline CDR1 and CDR2 sequences are DFQATT and SNEGSKA (reference sequence). The V and J ends lost 6 bases and 2 bases respectively, with 4 bases between them. The CDR3 length is 10 residues. This CDR3 is CSAGQETQYF. The CDR3 DNA follows: TGCAGTGCGGGGCAAGAGACCCAGTACTTC.